A selection of T cell receptor beta chains follows, all from one sample in a study of blood T cells in healthy people across ages. Using its own MiXCR run on the 5' RACE reads, TCRdb lists one record per CDR3 protein. The sample consists of almost 550,000 distinct CDR3 sequences, nearly 25% of them appearing once. The same data also went into a second study, on T cells of mothers and their children.

Material: blood. These receptors came from a boy under 18 in good health. Both conserved end residues are part of each CDR3. The D gene is left open where the match is weak. Clone size is shown for a subset of rows, as once, few, many or a class of expanded clone.

j_gene | d_gene | abundance | v_gene | CDR3aa | CDR3nt
TRBJ2-3 | . | few | TRBV20-1 | CSARAIGVEDTQYF | TGCAGTGCTAGAGCCATCGGGGTCGAAGATACGCAGTATTTT
TRBJ2-7 | TRBD2 | . | TRBV6-1 | CASSNPTSGRSGYEQYF | TGTGCCAGCAGCAACCCAACTAGCGGAAGGTCGGGGTACGAGCAGTACTTC
TRBJ2-4 | . | . | TRBV7-2 | CASSPLRGAKNIQYF | TGTGCCAGCAGCCCACTACGCGGAGCCAAAAACATTCAGTACTTC
TRBJ2-5 | . | few | TRBV20-1 | CSATPGLLSGEQYF | TGCAGTGCTACACCGGGACTCCTTTCGGGGGAGCAGTACTTC
TRBJ2-7 | TRBD1 | . | TRBV20-1 | CSARPIGQGDNEQYF | TGCAGTGCTAGACCTATAGGACAGGGGGACAACGAGCAGTACTTC
TRBJ2-1 | TRBD1 | few | TRBV15 | CATRVRQGSYNEQFF | TGTGCCACCAGGGTTAGACAGGGTAGCTACAATGAGCAGTTCTTC
TRBJ2-7 | TRBD2 | few | TRBV6-1 | CASSHEASGSSYEQYF | TGTGCCAGCAGCCACGAGGCTAGCGGGAGTAGCTACGAGCAGTACTTC
TRBJ1-6 | . | few | TRBV2 | CASSGIGTVNSPLHF | TGTGCCAGCAGTGGTATAGGGACGGTTAATTCACCCCTCCACTTT
TRBJ2-6 | . | . | TRBV29-1 | CSVETGIGANVLTF | TGCAGCGTTGAAACTGGGATTGGGGCCAACGTCCTGACTTTC
TRBJ2-7 | . | . | TRBV21-1 | CASSKGGQVRYEQYF | TGTGCCAGCAGCAAAGGAGGCCAGGTCCGCTACGAGCAGTACTTC
TRBJ2-5 | TRBD1 | . | TRBV20-1 | CSGDRGIQETQYF | TGCAGTGGGGACAGGGGTATCCAAGAGACCCAGTACTTC
TRBJ2-1 | TRBD2 | . | TRBV3-1 | CASSQRGRDEQFF | TGTGCCAGCAGCCAGCGGGGGAGGGATGAGCAGTTCTTC
TRBJ2-3 | . | once | TRBV12-3/TRBV12-4 | CASRGPTDTQYF | TGTGCCAGCAGGGGACCCACAGATACGCAGTATTTT
TRBJ2-7 | . | . | TRBV4-3 | CASSQGLGDVYEQYF | TGCGCCAGCAGCCAAGGCTTAGGGGATGTGTACGAGCAGTACTTC
TRBJ2-7 | . | many | TRBV7-2 | CASSLFYEQYF | TGTGCCAGCAGCTTGTTCTACGAGCAGTACTTC
TRBJ2-1 | TRBD2 | . | TRBV5-1 | CATSLAGGPHEQFF | TGCGCCACCTCACTAGCGGGAGGGCCACATGAGCAGTTCTTC
TRBJ2-4 | TRBD1 | . | TRBV4-1 | CASSQERQGPKNIQYF | TGCGCCAGCAGCCAAGAAAGACAGGGCCCCAAAAACATTCAGTACTTC
TRBJ2-4 | . | . | TRBV28 | CASSVQERAIQYF | TGTGCCAGCAGCGTCCAAGAACGCGCCATTCAGTACTTC
TRBJ2-3 | . | . | TRBV11-3 | CASSRVAGSTDTQYF | TGTGCCAGCAGCCGCGTCGCGGGAAGCACAGATACGCAGTATTTT
TRBJ1-2 | . | . | TRBV28 | CASSPASRGIYGYTF | TGTGCCAGCAGTCCGGCGAGCAGGGGAATCTATGGCTACACCTTC
TRBJ2-1 | TRBD2 | . | TRBV2 | CASSDSWGGHEQFF | TGTGCCAGCAGTGATAGCTGGGGGGGACATGAGCAGTTCTTC
TRBJ2-1 | TRBD2 | . | TRBV7-8 | CASSPSGRASEEQFF | TGTGCCAGCAGCCCTAGCGGGAGGGCCTCGGAGGAGCAGTTCTTC
TRBJ2-7 | . | . | TRBV7-2 | CASSFMGGSGSYEQHF | TGTGCCAGCAGCTTTATGGGGGGAAGTGGGTCCTACGAGCAGCACTTC
TRBJ1-4 | TRBD1 | many | TRBV15 | CATSTNRGSGEKLFF | TGTGCCACCAGCACAAACAGGGGGAGTGGTGAAAAACTGTTTTTT
TRBJ2-1 | TRBD2 | few | TRBV20-1 | CSDRLALSSYNEQFF | TGCAGTGACCGACTAGCCCTGAGCTCCTACAATGAGCAGTTCTTC
TRBJ2-5 | . | few | TRBV21-1 | CASSKVRDSHQETQYF | TGTGCCAGCAGCAAAGTAAGGGACAGCCACCAAGAGACCCAGTACTTC
TRBJ1-2 | . | few | TRBV29-1 | CSVEGPSNYGYTF | TGCAGCGTTGAAGGGCCCTCTAACTATGGCTACACCTTC
TRBJ1-1 | . | few | TRBV10-3 | CAIRGVATEAFF | TGTGCCATCAGAGGGGTAGCGACTGAAGCTTTCTTT